One and the same sample provided the 19 T cell receptor beta chains below, sequenced in a study of cytomegalovirus exposure and HLA in healthy donors. The PCR used 60 Vbeta and 13 Jbeta primers. TCRdb's copy holds only in-frame clones and misses some; the assay was immunoSEQ multiplex PCR. This sample's table has about 130,000 clones. Sequencing was performed on PBMCs. These receptors all stem from a man aged 40-55 years in good health and CMV-seronegative.

The rearrangement joins TRBV6-5 to TRBJ1-1; D ambiguous. Germline V gene lookup returns CDR1 MNHEY and CDR2 SVGAGI. The CDR3 is 15 residues long. Trimming removed 7 bases at V and 6 bases at J, with 21 bases between. CDR3 bases: TGTGCCAGCAAACAAACGCGGGTGATGGGCGCTGAAGCTTTCTTT. Translation: CASKQTRVMGAEAFF.

The chain is built from TRBV18 and TRBJ2-7; D perhaps matches TRBD1 (7 bases). The CDR3 sequence is 14 residues long. The V and J ends lost 3 bases and 3 bases respectively, with 12 bases between them. Per the germline V gene, CDR1 is KGHSH and CDR2 is LQKENI. CDR3 sequence (DNA): TGTGCCAGCTCACCGGGGGGACAGTACTACGAGCAGTACTTC. This encodes CASSPGGQYYEQYF.

The gene calls are TRBV30 and TRBJ2-1; D gene uncertain. V dropped 0 bases and J dropped 8 bases, with 14 bases sitting between them. Germline V gives CDR1 GTSNPN, CDR2 SVGIG (reference sequence). This CDR3 comprises 14 residues. The CDR3 sequence: CAWSVLKVADEQFF. CDR3 bases: TGTGCCTGGAGTGTATTGAAGGTCGCGGATGAGCAGTTCTTC.

This chain uses TRBV13 with TRBJ2-1; D unclear. The ends were cut back, 6 bases at V and 5 bases at J, with 11 bases in the middle. Germline V gene sequence: CDR1 PRHDT, CDR2 FYEKMQ (reference sequence). CDR3 length equals 13 residues. The CDR3, as DNA: TGTGCCAGCAGTCCCGACACGAACAATGAGCAGTTCTTC. Protein sequence: CASSPDTNNEQFF.

V gene TRBV20-1 combines with J gene TRBJ2-1; no firm D call. Trimming removed 0 bases at V and 10 bases at J, with 7 bases between. Germline V gene lookup returns CDR1 DFQATT and CDR2 SNEGSKA (reference sequence). The CDR3 runs to 11 residues. CDR3: CSARDFQEQFF. The CDR3 bases are TGCAGTGCTAGAGATTTTCAAGAGCAGTTCTTC.

This chain joins TRBV18 and TRBJ2-6, with D unresolved. The CDR3 contains 15 residues. Trimming shortened V by 2 bases and J by 0 bases, and 5 bases separated the two germline ends. The germline CDR1 and CDR2 sequences are KGHSH and LQKENI. Here the CDR3 reads CASSPTVSGANVLTF. Here the CDR3 DNA reads TGTGCCAGCTCACCAACTGTCTCTGGGGCCAACGTCCTGACTTTC. The variable domain in full, completed from reference TRBV18 and TRBJ2-6, reads NAGVMQNPRHLVRRRGQEARLRCSPMKGHSHVYWYRQLPEEGLKFMVYLQKENIIDESGMPKERFSAEFPKEGPSILRIQQVVRGDSAAYFCASSPTVSGANVLTFGAGSRLTVL.

The rearrangement joins TRBV7-9 to TRBJ2-7; 9 bases map to TRBD2. The CDR3 runs to 18 residues. Trimming cost V 5 bases and J 5 bases; bases outside gene matches: 19. CDR1 is SEHNR, CDR2 FQNEAQ, per germline (reference sequence). CDR3 in DNA: TGTGCCAGCAGCCCGATGGGGGCGGGAGGGATGACGGGAGACGAGCAGTACTTC. Translation: CASSPMGAGGMTGDEQYF.

V gene TRBV11-2 combines with J gene TRBJ2-2; 7 nucleotides agree with TRBD1. The trim removed 5 bases at V and 7 bases at J, leaving 10 bases unmatched. This CDR3 has 15 amino acids. Germline V lookup: CDR1 SGHAT, CDR2 FQNNGV. CDR3 loop: CASSPPGTAIGELFF. The CDR3, as DNA: TGTGCCAGCAGCCCCCCCGGGACAGCAATCGGGGAGCTGTTTTTT.

The V call is TRBV5-1, the J call TRBJ2-7, with 13 bases identical to TRBD2. With V trimmed by 3 bases and J by 7 bases, 7 bases remained unmatched. There are 15 residues in the CDR3. The germline V gene encodes CDR1 SGHRS and CDR2 YFSETQ. For the CDR3, the DNA is TGCGCCAGCAGCTCCGAACTAGCGGGAGGGAGGGAGCAGTACTTC. It encodes CASSSELAGGREQYF.

The V gene is TRBV11-2, the J gene TRBJ2-2, with 10 bases fitting TRBD1. J lost 3 bases, V lost 5 bases, and 9 bases had no gene match. This CDR3 region has 17 residues. CDR1 SGHAT and CDR2 FQNNGV come from the germline V gene. The CDR3 loop is CASSTGLGTGDTGELFF. Written as DNA, the CDR3 is TGTGCCAGCAGCACAGGCCTTGGGACAGGGGACACCGGGGAGCTGTTTTTT.

The chain has TRBV10-3 and TRBJ2-1; 11 bases agree with TRBD2. J was trimmed by 4 bases and V by 5 bases; bases with no gene match: 4. The germline V gene encodes CDR1 ENHRY and CDR2 SYGVKD. The CDR3 extends over 15 amino acids. The CDR3, as DNA: TGTGCCATCAGTCGACTAGCGGGGCCTTACAATGAGCAGTTCTTC. Protein product: CAISRLAGPYNEQFF.

This chain joins TRBV11-1 and TRBJ2-1; the match to TRBD2 covers 12 bases. The CDR3 is 16 amino acids. Germline V gene data show CDR1 as SGHAT and CDR2 as FQDESV (reference sequence). V was clipped by 5 bases and J by 7 bases; unmatched bases: 9. The CDR3 sequence: CASSNSRLAGENEQFF. CDR3 nucleotide sequence: TGTGCCAGCAGCAATTCCCGACTAGCGGGAGAGAATGAGCAGTTCTTC.

The rearrangement joins TRBV5-1 to TRBJ2-2; 8 nucleotides line up with TRBD1. CDR1 is SGHRS and CDR2 is YFSETQ in the germline V gene. The ends lost 4 bases at V and 8 bases at J; junction bases unmatched: 13. The CDR3 is made up of 16 amino acids. The DNA for the CDR3 is TGCGCCAGCAGCAGGGAGGTCCCCAGGGGGCCTGGGGAGCTGTTTTTT. As protein: CASSREVPRGPGELFF.

The chain recombines TRBV4-3 with TRBJ1-4, with D possibly TRBD1 on 5 matching bases. CDR1 LGHNA and CDR2 YSLEER come from the germline V gene. The CDR3 loop spans 16 amino acids. V gave up 0 bases and J gave up 5 bases, with 13 bases separating them. CDR3 region: CASSQDGGARNEKLFF. The CDR3 DNA reads TGCGCCAGCAGCCAAGACGGTGGGGCCCGCAATGAAAAACTGTTTTTT.

The chain carries TRBV6-5 and TRBJ2-5; D is unresolved. CDR1 and CDR2 (germline): MNHEY, SVGAGI. The V gene lost 11 bases and the J gene lost 4 bases, with 20 bases spanning the gap. The CDR3 is made up of 14 amino acids. The CDR3 DNA reads as TGTGCCGCGCAGAGGTCAAATAGTAGAGAGACCCAGTACTTC. This encodes CAAQRSNSRETQYF.

The gene calls are TRBV7-2 and TRBJ2-3; 10 positions agree with TRBD2. This CDR3 contains 15 residues. Germline V CDR1 and CDR2: SGHTA, FQGNSA. J gave up 3 bases and V 5 bases, and 5 bases lay outside the gene matches. This CDR3 reads CASSLQTSGTDTQYF. CDR3 nucleotides: TGTGCCAGCAGCCTCCAGACTAGCGGGACAGATACGCAGTATTTT.

This sequence joins TRBV11-3 and TRBJ2-5; D perhaps matches TRBD2 (5 bases). The J call may be in error: the DNA end matches TRBJ2-7 better. Germline V lookup: CDR1 SGHNT, CDR2 YENEEA. This CDR3 spans 14 amino acids. The CDR3 region has the DNA TGTGCCAGCAGCTTCTCAGGTGGAGGTTACGAGCAGTACTTC. The encoded protein is CASSFSGGGYEQYF.

This rearrangement joins TRBV5-6 to TRBJ1-1, with 8 positions matching TRBD1. The V gene end was trimmed by 4 bases and the J gene end by 5 bases; junction bases not matched to a gene: 7. Per the germline V gene, CDR1 is SGHDT and CDR2 is YYEEEE. The CDR3 contains 14 residues. The CDR3 bases are TGTGCCAGCAGCGGTTGGACAGGGAGGACTGAAGCTTTCTTT. Amino acids: CASSGWTGRTEAFF.

The rearrangement uses TRBV27 and TRBJ1-1; D is ambiguous. Trimming cost V 4 bases and J 1 base, with 7 bases left between them. CDR1 MNHEY and CDR2 SMNVEV come from the germline V gene (reference sequence). The CDR3 has 13 residues. In nucleotides, the CDR3 is TGTGCCAGCAGTTCTGCGCGGAACACTGAAGCTTTCTTT. Its protein product is CASSSARNTEAFF.